A selection of T cell receptor beta chains follows, all from one sample in a study of control samples from healthy donors and cancer patients. TCRdb's copy holds only in-frame clones and misses some; the assay was immunoSEQ multiplex PCR. The sample contains around 150,000 clones, 90% to 95% of which appear only once. The specimen was blood. The receptors were gathered from a woman in her 40s in good health. CDR3s leave out the opening cysteine and the closing phenylalanine or tryptophan. Fields, in order: J gene, V gene, CDR3 protein.

TRBJ2-7 TRBV19 ASSRVGDSYEQY
TRBJ1-1 TRBV9 ASSVPPAQDTEAF
TRBJ1-6 TRBV29-1 SVEEAGSGSPLH
TRBJ2-3 TRBV18 ASSPGGPGTDTQY
TRBJ2-7 TRBV6-2/TRBV6-3 ASSFLVRRRSSLYEQY
TRBJ1-4 TRBV7-9 ASSLGRGGNEKLF
TRBJ1-5 TRBV9 ASSPNLGGGPQH
TRBJ1-2 TRBV7-2 ASSLAAKALSYT
TRBJ2-1 TRBV19 ASSWALAGGPQF
TRBJ1-2 TRBV4-1 ASSPDRAAVNYGYT
TRBJ2-2 TRBV7-3 ASSLSQGNTGELF
TRBJ2-1 TRBV6-2/TRBV6-3 ASSYSPYNEQF
TRBJ1-3 TRBV9 ASSVEWSSGNTIY
TRBJ1-2 TRBV9 ASDGYGYT
TRBJ2-1 TRBV7-9 ASSPSVLDEQF
TRBJ2-3 TRBV6-2/TRBV6-3 ASSYSGQGRTDTQY
TRBJ1-3 TRBV7-9 ASSSVDTIY
TRBJ1-1 TRBV19 ASSWNRNTEAF
TRBJ1-2 TRBV6-5 ASSYPGTGGRGYT
TRBJ1-1 TRBV11-3 ASSPAPQGEAF
TRBJ2-5 TRBV27 ASSPRTSGEETQY
TRBJ2-5 TRBV24-1 ATSVLAGGQETQY
TRBJ1-2 TRBV6-1 ASSEGDRDYYGYT
TRBJ1-5 TRBV7-2 ASSSRELNQPQH
TRBJ2-7 TRBV5-1 ASSTSAGTGVYEQY
TRBJ2-1 TRBV6-2/TRBV6-3 ASSYSLLAGDRNNEQF
TRBJ2-5 TRBV25-1 ASSLETQY
TRBJ2-7 TRBV7-2 ASSNRDRFSYEQY
TRBJ2-7 TRBV7-9 ASSSRDSSYEQY
TRBJ2-1 TRBV24-1 ATSGGTASSYNEQF
TRBJ1-2 TRBV19 ASSRTTGIRGYT
TRBJ1-1 TRBV10-1 ASSPTGQASTEAF
TRBJ1-1 TRBV5-1 ASSSQTNTEAF